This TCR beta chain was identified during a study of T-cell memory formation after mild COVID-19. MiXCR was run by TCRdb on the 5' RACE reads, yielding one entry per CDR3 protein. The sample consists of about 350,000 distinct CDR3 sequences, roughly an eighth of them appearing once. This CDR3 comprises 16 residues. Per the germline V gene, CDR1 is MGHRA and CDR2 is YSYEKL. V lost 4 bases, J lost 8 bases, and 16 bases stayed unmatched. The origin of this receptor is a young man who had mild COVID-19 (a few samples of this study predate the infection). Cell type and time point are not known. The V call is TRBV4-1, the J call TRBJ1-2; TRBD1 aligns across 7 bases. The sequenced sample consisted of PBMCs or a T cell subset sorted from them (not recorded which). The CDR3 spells CASSLSGQPNSGGYTF. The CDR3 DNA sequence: TGCGCCAGCAGCCTTTCGGGACAGCCTAATTCTGGCGGCTACACCTTC.